This T cell receptor (beta chain) is from a study of control samples from healthy donors and cancer patients. The assay was immunoSEQ multiplex PCR, and TCRdb's table has in-frame clones only and misses some. The sample lists 100,000 to 150,000 clones; roughly 90% were seen once. The CDR3 length is 16 residues. J was trimmed by 3 bases and V by 0 bases; bases with no gene match: 7. The germline V gene has CDR1 MGHDK and CDR2 SYGVNS. This chain links TRBV25-1 with TRBJ1-2; 7 bases are shared with TRBD1. The sequence was obtained from a man between 50 and 59 years old with head and neck cancer. The sequenced sample consisted of PBMCs. In nucleotides, the CDR3 is TGTGCCAGCAGTGAATATGTCCAGGGGGGGGACTATGGCTACACCTTC. Its translation is CASSEYVQGGDYGYTF.